The rows below give T cell receptor beta chains drawn from one sample of a study of cytomegalovirus exposure and HLA in healthy donors. Generated by immunoSEQ multiplex PCR, the TCRdb table keeps only in-frame clones and is missing some. Of 100,000 or so clones listed, roughly 80% are singletons. Sequencing was done on a sample of PBMCs. These receptors all come from a young man in good health and CMV-seropositive. The conserved cysteine and the conserved F or W are not part of the CDR3 here. The size entry is marked missing in some rows and otherwise reads once, few, many or a size class.

J: TRBJ2-5; size: once; V: TRBV27; CDR3: ASSSPRLAGTETQY
J: TRBJ1-4; size: .; V: TRBV5-1; CDR3: ASSPGQLDEKLF
J: TRBJ2-7; size: .; V: TRBV7-9; CDR3: ASSFGAYYEQY
J: TRBJ2-5; size: .; V: TRBV5-1; CDR3: ASSLGLAGNQETQY
J: TRBJ2-3; size: .; V: TRBV5-3; CDR3: ASLEEDTQY
J: TRBJ2-3; size: .; V: TRBV4-1; CDR3: ASSQGLRGSTDTQY
J: TRBJ1-4; size: .; V: TRBV7-8; CDR3: ASSRSGVREKLF
J: TRBJ2-3; size: .; V: TRBV2; CDR3: ASKRQGGTDTQY
J: TRBJ1-1; size: .; V: TRBV5-6; CDR3: ASSLGPKGVNTEAF
J: TRBJ2-7; size: .; V: TRBV27; CDR3: ASTKPPGGLYLEQY
J: TRBJ1-4; size: .; V: TRBV30; CDR3: AWSVLQDEKLF
J: .; size: .; V: TRBV5-1; CDR3: ASSLTSAGDEQY
J: TRBJ1-1; size: .; V: TRBV29-1; CDR3: SVLVGGTEAF
J: TRBJ2-7; size: .; V: TRBV10-3; CDR3: AITGYRTYEQY
J: TRBJ2-5; size: .; V: TRBV5-8; CDR3: ASSLYAGRETQY
J: TRBJ1-4; size: .; V: TRBV19; CDR3: ASQDGSNEKLF
J: TRBJ2-2; size: once; V: TRBV6-5; CDR3: ASSYPGQGAGELF
J: TRBJ1-3; size: .; V: TRBV6-5; CDR3: ASGGPGNTIY